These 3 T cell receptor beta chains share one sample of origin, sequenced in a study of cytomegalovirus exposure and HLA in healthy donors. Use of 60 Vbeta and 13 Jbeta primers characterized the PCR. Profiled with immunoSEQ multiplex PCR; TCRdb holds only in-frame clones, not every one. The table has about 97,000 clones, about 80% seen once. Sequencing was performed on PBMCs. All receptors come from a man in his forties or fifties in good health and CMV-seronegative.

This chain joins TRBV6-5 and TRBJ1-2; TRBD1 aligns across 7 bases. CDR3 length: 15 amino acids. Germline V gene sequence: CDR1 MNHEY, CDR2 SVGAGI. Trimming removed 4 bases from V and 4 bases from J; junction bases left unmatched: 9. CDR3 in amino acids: CASSLDRARVYGYTF. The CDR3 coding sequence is TGTGCCAGCAGTTTAGACAGGGCCCGGGTCTATGGCTACACCTTC.

Here the CDR3 reads CASSPVGGSTSTNEKLFF. In nucleotides, the CDR3 is TGTGCCAGCAGTCCTGTTGGAGGGTCAACCTCAACTAATGAAAAACTGTTTTTT. The V call is TRBV5-6, the J call TRBJ1-4; D gene uncertain. The CDR3 contains 18 residues. V lost 5 bases and J 0 bases, leaving 20 bases between the germline ends. Germline V lookup: CDR1 SGHDT, CDR2 YYEEEE. The whole variable domain, remainder taken from reference TRBV5-6 and TRBJ1-4, is DAGVTQSPTHLIKTRGQQVTLRCSPKSGHDTVSWYQQALGQGPQFIFQYYEEEERQRGNFPDRFSGHQFPNYSSELNVNALLLGDSALYLCASSPVGGSTSTNEKLFFGSGTQLSVL.

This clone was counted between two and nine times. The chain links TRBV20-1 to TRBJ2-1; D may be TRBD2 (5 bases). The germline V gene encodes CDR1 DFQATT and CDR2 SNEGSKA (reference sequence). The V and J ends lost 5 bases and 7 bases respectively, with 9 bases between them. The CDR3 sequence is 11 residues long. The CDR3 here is CSAPRGNEQFF. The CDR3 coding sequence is TGCAGTGCTCCCCGCGGGAATGAGCAGTTCTTC.